The 6 T cell receptor beta chains below come from one sample, sequenced in a study of neurological immune-mediated disorders. TCRdb recomputed calls from the 5' RACE reads with MiXCR, one row per CDR3 protein. Among some 30,000 distinct CDR3 sequences listed, under 25% were seen once. Sample: CD4+ T cells from blood. These receptors were obtained from a man aged 50-60 years with HTLV-1-associated myelopathy (HAM/TSP).

This clonotype was seen at least ten times. The CDR3 DNA is TGTGCCACCGCCTTAGGGGGCGCAGGTAATGAGCAGTTCTTC. Translating gives CATALGGAGNEQFF. The V call is TRBV5-6, the J call TRBJ2-1; 7 bases are a match to TRBD1. The CDR3 covers 14 residues. Per the germline V gene, CDR1 is SGHDT and CDR2 is YYEEEE. Trimming took 9 bases from V and 7 from J; bases not matched to a gene: 13.

This clonotype occurred many times. V is TRBV10-3 and J is TRBJ1-2; D not resolved. V was pared by 3 bases and J by 6 bases, with 17 bases between. This CDR3 has 15 amino acids. From germline, CDR1 is ENHRY and CDR2 SYGVKD. The CDR3 sequence: CAISDLSGSLNGYTF. As DNA, the CDR3 is TGTGCCATCAGTGATCTCTCGGGATCACTGAATGGCTACACCTTC.

This clonotype turned up a few times. The chain combines TRBV5-5 with TRBJ2-1; 8 nucleotides line up with TRBD2. The CDR3 totals 15 residues. Per germline, CDR1 SGHKS and CDR2 YYEKEE (reference sequence). Losses at the gene ends were 4 bases for V and 5 bases for J; bases not matched to a gene: 8. The CDR3 spells CASSPTGTSDNEQFF. CDR3 bases: TGTGCCAGCAGCCCGACCGGGACTAGTGACAATGAGCAGTTCTTC.

Ten or more counts support this clonotype. The chain carries TRBV18 and TRBJ1-2; D may be TRBD1 (5 bases). Trimming cost V 8 bases and J 3 bases, with 10 bases left between them. Germline V CDR1 and CDR2: KGHSH, LQKENI. This CDR3 comprises 12 residues. The CDR3 sequence is CASATGDYGYTF. The CDR3 DNA follows: TGTGCCAGCGCCACAGGTGACTATGGCTACACCTTC. Supplemented by reference TRBV18 and TRBJ1-2, the full variable domain reads NAGVMQNPRHLVRRRGQEARLRCSPMKGHSHVYWYRQLPEEGLKFMVYLQKENIIDESGMPKERFSAEFPKEGPSILRIQQVVRGDSAAYFCASATGDYGYTFGSGTRLTVV.

In its sample, this clonotype was seen many times. J is TRBJ1-5 and V is TRBV12-3 or TRBV12-4, with D uncertain. V was shortened by 1 base and J by 11 bases, with 12 bases between the two germline ends. This CDR3 is 13 amino acids long. The CDR3 spells CASSLGVGGAQHF. CDR3 bases: TGTGCCAGCAGTTTAGGGGTAGGTGGGGCCCAGCATTTT.

This clonotype was recorded at least ten times. This CDR3 is CASSLQVNTEAFF. The CDR3 DNA reads as TGTGCCAGCAGCTTACAAGTAAACACTGAAGCTTTCTTT. The genes are TRBV7-2 and TRBJ1-1; D not certain. The CDR3 sequence is 13 residues long. Germline CDR1 reads SGHTA; CDR2 reads FQGNSA. The V end lost 2 bases, the J end lost 2 bases, and 6 bases lay between the germline ends.